Listed below are T cell receptor beta chains from one sample, sequenced in a study of glioma-infiltrating T cells after dendritic cell vaccination. Profiling relied on immunoSEQ multiplex PCR, and the TCRdb table lists in-frame clones only, not all of them. The repertoire has approximately 84,000 clones, 65% to 90% of them found once; the top ten carry 15% to 18%. Sequenced material: blood, taken before dendritic cell vaccination. Receptors originate from a human donor with glioblastoma. CDR3s include the opening cysteine and the closing phenylalanine or tryptophan. The order of the fields is CDR3 length, D gene, J gene, V gene, clone size, CDR3 DNA, CDR3 protein. The D gene is left open where the match is weak. The listing skips clone size in some rows; elsewhere it reads once, few, many or a size class.

>14|TRBD2|TRBJ2-7|TRBV27|-
TGTGCCAGCAGTTTGAGCGGGAGTTACTACGAGCAGTACTTC
CASSLSGSYYEQYF
>11|-|TRBJ1-2|TRBV7-2|-
TGTGCCAGCAGGTCCCTCTCTGGCTACACCTTC
CASRSLSGYTF
>16|TRBD1|TRBJ1-5|TRBV27|-
TGTGCCAGCAGTGCACTGACAGGGGGTAGCAATCAGCCCCAGCATTTT
CASSALTGGSNQPQHF
>20|TRBD1|TRBJ1-4|TRBV2|-
TGTGCCAGCAGTCACCCAGGACAGGGGAAAAGTTCTGCAACTAATGAAAAACTGTTTTTT
CASSHPGQGKSSATNEKLFF
>15|TRBD2|TRBJ2-7|TRBV7-6|once
TGTGCCAGCAGCGGCGGGACTAGCGGGTCCTACGAGCAGTACTTC
CASSGGTSGSYEQYF
>16|-|TRBJ1-6|TRBV19|-
TGTGCCAGCAGGGACTACAGGAGCTCCTATAATTCACCCCTCCACTTT
CASRDYRSSYNSPLHF
>14|-|TRBJ1-3|TRBV18|once
TGTGCCAGCTCAGCGACAGGTACTGGAAACACCATATATTTT
CASSATGTGNTIYF
>15|TRBD1|TRBJ1-5|TRBV7-2|-
TGTGCCAGCAGCTTAGAGACAGGGTGGGATCAGCCCCAGCATTTT
CASSLETGWDQPQHF
>16|TRBD1|TRBJ1-1|TRBV7-8|-
TGTGCCAGCAGCTTAGTCTTACAGGGGATGAACACTGAAGCTTTCTTT
CASSLVLQGMNTEAFF
>15|TRBD1|TRBJ2-5|TRBV7-2|-
TGTGCCAGCAGCTTAGGGTACAGGGGGTTAGAGACCCAGTACTTC
CASSLGYRGLETQYF
>12|-|TRBJ2-2|TRBV25-1|-
TGTGCCAGCACGGGTATAACCGGGGAGCTGTTTTTT
CASTGITGELFF
>15|-|TRBJ2-4|TRBV2|-
TGTGCCAGCAGTCGCACGACTGGACTACCAAACATTCAGTACTTC
CASSRTTGLPNIQYF
>14|-|TRBJ2-1|TRBV18|-
TGTGCCAGCTCACCACTCACTAGGAACAATGAGCAGTTCTTC
CASSPLTRNNEQFF
>13|-|TRBJ2-7|TRBV19|many
TGTGCCAGTAGTTTCGGGGGAGCCTACGAGCAGTACTTC
CASSFGGAYEQYF
>14|-|TRBJ2-7|TRBV15|-
TGTGCCACCAGCAGAGATGGCAGGGCCTACGAGCAGTACTTC
CATSRDGRAYEQYF
>14|-|TRBJ1-2|TRBV4-1|-
TGCGCCAGCAGCCACCAGGGATTCTCGGGTGGCTACACCTTC
CASSHQGFSGGYTF
>15|-|TRBJ2-1|TRBV7-9|-
TGTGCCAGCAGCTTCTCACCCCAGGCCTACAATGAGCAGTTCTTC
CASSFSPQAYNEQFF
>15|TRBD1|TRBJ1-1|TRBV5-4|-
TGTGCCAGCAGCTTGGGGACAGGGAGGGGCACTGAAGCTTTCTTT
CASSLGTGRGTEAFF
>16|TRBD2|TRBJ2-1|TRBV28|-
TGTGCCAGCAGTTCGCAGACTAGCGGGAGTTACTATGAGCAGTTCTTC
CASSSQTSGSYYEQFF
>14|-|TRBJ2-2|TRBV30|-
TGTGCCTGGTTCGGCGGGACGTGGACCGGGGAGCTGTTTTTT
CAWFGGTWTGELFF
>14|TRBD1|TRBJ2-7|TRBV7-6|-
TGTGCCAGCAGCCTGACAGGGGTGAGATACGAGCAGTACTTC
CASSLTGVRYEQYF
>14|TRBD1|TRBJ2-3|TRBV6-5|-
TGTGCCAGCAGCTCGGACAGGGGGTCAGATACGCAGTATTTT
CASSSDRGSDTQYF
>13|-|TRBJ2-5|TRBV4-1|-
TGCGCCAGCAGCCGACTAGTTCAAGAGACCCAGTACTTC
CASSRLVQETQYF
>14|-|TRBJ2-2|TRBV5-8|-
TGTGCCAGCAGCTTATATGGAGGGACCGGGGAGCTGTTTTTT
CASSLYGGTGELFF
>15|-|TRBJ1-1|TRBV7-2|-
TGTGCCAGCAGCTTAGCGTCCAGGGCGAACACTGAAGCTTTCTTT
CASSLASRANTEAFF
>18|TRBD2|TRBJ2-3|TRBV4-2|-
TGTGCCAGCAGCCAAGGCGCCGCTAGCGGGAGGGCCGGAGATACGCAGTATTTT
CASSQGAASGRAGDTQYF
>16|-|TRBJ2-7|TRBV27|-
TGTGCCAGCCACTTCTCCGGGACATGGGATTTGGGCGAGCAGTACTTC
CASHFSGTWDLGEQYF
>15|TRBD2|TRBJ2-7|TRBV9|-
TGTGCCAGCGCAGCGGGGGGGCAAGACTCCTACGAGCAGTACTTC
CASAAGGQDSYEQYF
>14|TRBD2|TRBJ2-1|TRBV6-4|-
TGTGCCAGCAGTGTCCTAGCGGGAAACAATGAGCAGTTCTTC
CASSVLAGNNEQFF
>16|-|TRBJ2-7|TRBV28|-
TGTGCCAGCAGTACCACCGGGGGGCGTTCTTACTACGAGCAGTACTTC
CASSTTGGRSYYEQYF
>19|-|TRBJ1-2|TRBV5-6|-
TGTGCCAGCAGCCCGGATGGCGGGGTGACGCTGTGGACTAACTATGGCTACACCTTC
CASSPDGGVTLWTNYGYTF
>11|-|TRBJ2-5|TRBV2|-
TGTGCCAGCAACCTCGGAGAGACCCAGTACTTC
CASNLGETQYF
>14|-|TRBJ1-1|TRBV5-1|-
TGCGCCAGCAGCTTGGAAGGGGGTTACACTGAAGCTTTCTTT
CASSLEGGYTEAFF
>16|TRBD1|TRBJ1-5|TRBV5-8|-
TGTGCCAGCAGCCCCGGACAGGGGTGGAGCAATCAGCCCCAGCATTTT
CASSPGQGWSNQPQHF
>13|TRBD1|TRBJ1-2|TRBV19|-
TGTGCCAGCCACAGGGGCGCGAACTATGGCTACACCTTC
CASHRGANYGYTF
>13|-|TRBJ1-6|TRBV10-3|-
TGTGCCATCAGAGGGGCAGGGGATTCACCCCTCCACTTT
CAIRGAGDSPLHF
>15|TRBD1|TRBJ1-2|TRBV6-1|-
TGTGCCAGCAGTACAGAACAGGGGGTGAACTATGGCTACACCTTC
CASSTEQGVNYGYTF
>15|-|TRBJ2-2|TRBV6-6|-
TGTGCCAGCAGGTCATACGAAACGAGCACCGGGGAGCTGTTTTTT
CASRSYETSTGELFF
>17|TRBD1|TRBJ2-1|TRBV27|-
TGTGCCAGCAGTCCCGAGACAGGGGTAGGAACCTACAATGAGCAGTTCTTC
CASSPETGVGTYNEQFF
>15|TRBD1|TRBJ2-7|TRBV4-1|-
TGCGCCAGCAGCCAAGTTTGGGACAGCTCCTACGAGCAGTACTTC
CASSQVWDSSYEQYF
>15|TRBD1|TRBJ1-2|TRBV5-4|-
TGTGCCAGCAGCCCTGGACAGGGGTCCTGGCGGGGCTACACCTTC
CASSPGQGSWRGYTF
>13|-|TRBJ2-7|TRBV5-1|-
TGCGCCAGCAGCTTGGGAGCCGCCTACGAGCAGTACTTC
CASSLGAAYEQYF
>14|-|TRBJ1-1|TRBV5-1|few
TGCGCCAGCAGCCCCCTACAGACGAACACTGAAGCTTTCTTT
CASSPLQTNTEAFF